This TCR beta chain was obtained from a study of T cell repertoires in cytomegalovirus infection (dated by TCRdb to between 2018 and 2021). Regarding the study in general: The HLA type of each donor mattered for the analysis, because public TCR beta signatures pointed to carriage of CMV infection along with the matching HLA type.

This clonotype showed up many times. The antigen it recognizes is unknown. Per-base quality was not reported, and no clone a single base away is much larger than it. The sample was run on an Illumina HiSeq 1500. TCRdb itself trimmed the public reads at Q25 with fastp, ran MiXCR and retained productive beta chains. Rows matching on CDR3 protein sequence are summarized as one entry with the most common DNA and genes. Recorded for this sample are approximately 500,000 distinct CDR3 sequences; approximately 10% of them occurred a single time. The top ten clones comprise 10% to 13% of the sample. Here is what the overall study found, with its caveats: In both this cohort and an independent cohort of some 370 donors, the cumulative frequency of public TCR beta family members distinguished carriers of CMV infection plus the relevant HLA type. In the ex vivo response, HLA-C-restricted CMV-specific TCR beta clonotypes were dominant, and in two of eight donors the single most frequent clonotype came from this HLA-C-restricted group.

CDR1 and CDR2 are drawn from the germline V gene: SGHTA, FQGNSA. V is cut back by 3 bases and J by 6 bases, with 6 bases in the junction unmatched. From its cysteine to its phenylalanine, the CDR3 spans 15 amino acids. This entry keeps only the CDR3 DNA: 45 bases, framed from base 1. The chain is encoded by TRBV7-2 joined to TRBJ1-5, with TRBD1 matching 9 junction bases. The receptor's source is a human donor in good health (CMV status not recorded). Some clones in this sample may be carry-over from other donors' samples. Input material: PBMCs. The CDR3 in this case is CASSFRGQGSQPQHF. The DNA is as follows: TGTGCCAGCAGCTTTCGGGGACAGGGCAGTCAGCCCCAGCATTTT.